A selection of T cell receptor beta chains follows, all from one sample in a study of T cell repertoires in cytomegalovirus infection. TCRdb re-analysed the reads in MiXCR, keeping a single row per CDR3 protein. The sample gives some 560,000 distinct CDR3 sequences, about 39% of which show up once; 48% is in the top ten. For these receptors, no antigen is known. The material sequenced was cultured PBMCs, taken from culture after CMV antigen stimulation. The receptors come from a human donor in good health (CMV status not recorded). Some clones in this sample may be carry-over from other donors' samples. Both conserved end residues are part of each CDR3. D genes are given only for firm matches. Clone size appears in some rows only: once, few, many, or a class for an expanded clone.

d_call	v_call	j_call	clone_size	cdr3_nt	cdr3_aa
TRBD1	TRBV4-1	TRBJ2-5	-	TGCGCCAGCAGCCAAGGGAATTATGTCTGGGACAGACGGTACCAAGAGACCCAGTACTTC	CASSQGNYVWDRRYQETQYF
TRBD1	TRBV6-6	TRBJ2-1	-	TGTGCCAGCAGTCCGACAGGGGTAGGCAATGAGCAGTTCTTC	CASSPTGVGNEQFF
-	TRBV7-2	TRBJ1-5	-	TGTGCCAGCAGCAGACCACGTGGGCCCCAGCATTTT	CASSRPRGPQHF
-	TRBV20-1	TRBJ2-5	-	TGCAGTCTCAGGGGCAGTACCCAAGAGACCCAGTACTTC	CSLRGSTQETQYF
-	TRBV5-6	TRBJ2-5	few	TGTGCCAGCAGCATGTACAACTTCCGGGAGACCCAGTACTTC	CASSMYNFRETQYF
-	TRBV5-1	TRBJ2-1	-	TGCGCCAGCACCTCCTCTGACGCGAGGGTAACTTATCCGACCTACAATGAGCAGTTCTTC	CASTSSDARVTYPTYNEQFF
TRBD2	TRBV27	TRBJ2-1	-	TGTGCCAGCAGCCGACGGGGACTAGGTATGGATGAGCAGTTCTTC	CASSRRGLGMDEQFF
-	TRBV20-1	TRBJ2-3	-	TGCAGTGCTGGCCTAGGGGGGGTAGCAGATACGCAGTATTTT	CSAGLGGVADTQYF
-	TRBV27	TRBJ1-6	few	TGTGCCAGCAGTTTCCGTGGTTTCTCTTCACCCCTCCACTTT	CASSFRGFSSPLHF
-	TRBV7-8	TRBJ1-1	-	TGTGCCAGCAGCCTCCGGGAGGTGTCAGGTGAAGCTTTCTTT	CASSLREVSGEAFF
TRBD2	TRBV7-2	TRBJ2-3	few	TGTGCCAGCAGCTCGGGGGGGCCAAGCACAGATACGCAGTATTTT	CASSSGGPSTDTQYF
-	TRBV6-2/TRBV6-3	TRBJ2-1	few	TGTGCCAGCAGTCCCGTCCGGAATCGCCGGGACCCTTACAATGAGCAGTTCTTC	CASSPVRNRRDPYNEQFF
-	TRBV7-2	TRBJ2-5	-	TGTGCCAGCAGCTGGGGGGACGGACGGGAAGAGACCCAGTACTTC	CASSWGDGREETQYF
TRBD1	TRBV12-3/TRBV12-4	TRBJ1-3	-	TGTGCCAGCGCCTCCCGGGACAGCGGAAACACCATATATTTT	CASASRDSGNTIYF
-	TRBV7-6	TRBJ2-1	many	TGTGCCAGCAGCTTTTTCCGGACTAACTCCTACAATGAGCAGTTCTTC	CASSFFRTNSYNEQFF
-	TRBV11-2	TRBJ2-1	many	TGTGCCAGCAGCTTAGGACTCATAGCCAATGAGCAGTTCTTC	CASSLGLIANEQFF
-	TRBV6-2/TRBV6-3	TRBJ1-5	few	TGTGCCAGCACCGACAGACGGGGGGGGAGCAATCAGCCCCAGCATTTT	CASTDRRGGSNQPQHF
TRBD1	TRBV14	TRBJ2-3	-	TGTGCCAGCAGCCAGGGTTCTCCGGGACAGCATCGGACAGATACGCAGTATTTT	CASSQGSPGQHRTDTQYF
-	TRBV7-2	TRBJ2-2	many	TGTGCCAGCAGCCGGACTACCGGGGAGCTGTTTTTT	CASSRTTGELFF
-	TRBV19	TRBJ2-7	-	TGTGCCAGTAGTGAGGGTTACCCCTACGAGCAGTACTTC	CASSEGYPYEQYF
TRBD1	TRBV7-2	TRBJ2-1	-	TGTGCCAGCACCCAGGACAGGGTGCGCGATGAGCAGTTCTTC	CASTQDRVRDEQFF
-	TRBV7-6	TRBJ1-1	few	TGTGCCAGCAGCTTAAGGGCGGAGAACACTGAAGCTTTCTTT	CASSLRAENTEAFF
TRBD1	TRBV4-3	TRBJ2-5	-	TGCGCCAGCAGCCAAGATCCAGGGGGCAGAGAGACCCAGTACTTC	CASSQDPGGRETQYF
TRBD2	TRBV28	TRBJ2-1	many	TGTGCCAGCAGTTTTTGGACTAGCGGTGACAATGAGCAGTTCTTC	CASSFWTSGDNEQFF
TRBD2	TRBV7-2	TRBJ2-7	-	TGTGCCAGCAGTCTTAGCGGGGGAATCTATTACGAGCAGTACTTC	CASSLSGGIYYEQYF
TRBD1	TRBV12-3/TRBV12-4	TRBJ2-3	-	TGTGCCAGCAGTTTATGGGACAGGGGGGATACGCAGTATTTT	CASSLWDRGDTQYF
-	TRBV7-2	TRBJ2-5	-	TGTGCCAGCAGCTTAGGACCGTCCCAAGAGACCCAGTACTTC	CASSLGPSQETQYF
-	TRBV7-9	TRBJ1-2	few	TGTGCCAGCAGCTTACCGGAAGGGGGTGCGGGAGGCTACACCTTC	CASSLPEGGAGGYTF
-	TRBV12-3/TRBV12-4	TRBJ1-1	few	TGTGCCAGCAACCTTAGGGGCAGAAGAGACACTGAAGCTTTCTTT	CASNLRGRRDTEAFF
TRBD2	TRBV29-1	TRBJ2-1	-	TGCAGCCTCCGGGGGACTAGCGGGAGCTATGAGCAGTTCTTC	CSLRGTSGSYEQFF
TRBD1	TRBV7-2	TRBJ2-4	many	TGTGCCAGCAGCTTCGACAGGGAATATAAAAACATTCAGTACTTC	CASSFDREYKNIQYF
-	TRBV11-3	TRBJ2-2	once	TGTGCCAGCAGCCCTCAGACAGGCGGGGAGCTGTTTTTT	CASSPQTGGELFF
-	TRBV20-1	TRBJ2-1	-	TGCAGTGCCCTTGGGGACCTTTACGGTGAGCAGTTCTTC	CSALGDLYGEQFF
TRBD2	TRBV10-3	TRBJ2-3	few	TGTGCCATCAGCCTAGCGGGAGGTAGCACAGATACGCAGTATTTT	CAISLAGGSTDTQYF
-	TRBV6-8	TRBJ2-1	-	TGTGCCAGCAGCTCCGGGCGGGAATGGTCCTACAATGAGCAGTTCTTC	CASSSGREWSYNEQFF